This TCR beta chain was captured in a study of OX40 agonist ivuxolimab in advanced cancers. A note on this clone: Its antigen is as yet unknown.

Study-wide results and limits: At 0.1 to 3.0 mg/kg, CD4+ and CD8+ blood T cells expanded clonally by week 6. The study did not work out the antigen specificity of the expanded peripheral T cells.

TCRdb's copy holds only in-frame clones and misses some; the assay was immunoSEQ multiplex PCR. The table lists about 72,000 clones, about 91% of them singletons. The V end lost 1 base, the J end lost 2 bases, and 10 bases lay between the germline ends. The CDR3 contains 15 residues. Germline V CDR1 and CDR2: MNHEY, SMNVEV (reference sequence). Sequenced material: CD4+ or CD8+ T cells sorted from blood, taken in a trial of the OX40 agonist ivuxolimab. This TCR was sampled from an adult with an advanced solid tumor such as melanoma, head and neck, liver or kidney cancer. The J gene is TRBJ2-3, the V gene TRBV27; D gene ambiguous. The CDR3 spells CASSLFPPPTDTQYF. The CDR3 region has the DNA TGTGCCAGCAGTTTATTTCCCCCTCCCACAGATACGCAGTATTTT.